This T cell receptor (beta chain) is drawn from a study of control samples from healthy donors and cancer patients. The length of the CDR3 is 18 residues. With 1 base clipped from V and 5 bases from J, the junction kept 6 bases outside the gene matches. In germline, CDR1 is KGHDR, CDR2 SFDVKD. Some clones are missing from TCRdb's copy, which holds only in-frame ones; the method was immunoSEQ multiplex PCR. In the table there are 150,000 or so clones, over 85% of which are singletons. The rearrangement uses TRBV24-1 and TRBJ2-2, with 13 positions matching TRBD2. Sequences were obtained from blood. The sequence came from a man in his forties in good health. In nucleotides, the CDR3 is TGTGCCACCAGTGATTTTGGGGGGACTAGCGGGACGACCGGGGAGCTGTTTTTT. Translated: CATSDFGGTSGTTGELFF.